The 23 T cell receptor beta chains listed next were all sequenced from one sample in a study of CD8+ T cells in alopecia areata. Treatment indicated: oral pan-JAK inhibitor, 5-10 mg twice daily. Extraction of RNA preceded its reverse transcription into cDNA, which served as the sequencing template. Assay used: immunoSEQ multiplex PCR; TCRdb lists only in-frame clones, some missing. The data contain some 190,000 clones, about 65% of them singletons. Material: CD4+ T cells sorted from blood, obtained around week 49, from a patient treated with tofacitinib. These TCRs come from a human donor with alopecia areata.

This clone was seen only once. The genes are TRBV4-3 and TRBJ2-3, with TRBD1 matching over 7 bases. Germline-derived CDR1 and CDR2 are LGHNA and YSLEER. This CDR3 has 15 residues. V lost 0 bases and J lost 5; bases outside the gene matches: 5. CDR3 sequence reads: CASSQEGGRGDTQYF. CDR3 nucleotides: TGCGCCAGCAGCCAAGAAGGGGGCAGGGGAGATACGCAGTATTTT.

The chain employs TRBV27 and TRBJ2-6; possibly TRBD1 for D (6 bases). Per germline, CDR1 MNHEY and CDR2 SMNVEV (reference sequence). V lost 4 bases and J 0 bases, leaving 16 bases between the germline ends. This CDR3 is built from 18 residues. The CDR3 spells CASSSAAGASSGANVLTF. In DNA, the CDR3 is TGTGCCAGCAGTTCCGCCGCAGGGGCGAGCTCTGGGGCCAACGTCCTGACTTTC.

V usage is TRBV25-1 and J usage is TRBJ1-2, with D uncertain. The ends were cut back, 2 bases at V and 1 base at J, with 11 bases in the middle. Germline V gene data show CDR1 as MGHDK and CDR2 as SYGVNS. This CDR3 has 15 amino acids. In DNA form, the CDR3 reads TGTGCCAGCAGTGAAGGGAACAGACTTAACTATGGCTACACCTTC. Amino acids: CASSEGNRLNYGYTF.

The chain carries TRBV9 and TRBJ1-6; 9 bases are a match to TRBD1. The V and J ends lost 0 bases and 9 bases, in that order; junction bases with no gene match: 1. CDR3 size: 14 residues. Germline CDR1 and CDR2: SGDLS and YYNGEE. The CDR3, as DNA: TGTGCCAGCAGCGTAGGGGACAGGGCTTCACCCCTCCACTTT. As protein: CASSVGDRASPLHF.

The chain uses TRBV7-9 and TRBJ2-6, with a possible D match to TRBD2 (6 bases). This CDR3 is 17 amino acids long. Germline values: CDR1 SEHNR, CDR2 FQNEAQ (reference sequence). The germline V and J ends were trimmed by 3 bases and 0 bases, with 12 bases remaining between them. The CDR3 sequence: CASSFGGATSGANVLTF. The CDR3, as DNA: TGTGCCAGCAGCTTTGGAGGGGCTACCTCTGGGGCCAACGTCCTGACTTTC. Full variable domain (outside the CDR3, taken from reference TRBV7-9 and TRBJ2-6): DTGVSQNPRHKITKRGQNVTFRCDPISEHNRLYWYRQTLGQGPEFLTYFQNEAQLEKSRLLSDRFSAERPKGSFSTLEIQRTEQGDSAMYLCASSFGGATSGANVLTFGAGSRLTVL.

V usage is TRBV5-1 and J usage is TRBJ2-3; 7 bases fit TRBD1. The CDR3 sequence is 14 residues long. Trimming removed 7 bases from V and 6 bases from J; junction bases left unmatched: 11. Germline V gives CDR1 SGHRS, CDR2 YFSETQ. CDR3: CASRGQLLADTQYF. The DNA of the CDR3 is TGCGCCAGCCGGGGACAGTTATTAGCGGATACGCAGTATTTT.

The chain is built from TRBV6-6 and TRBJ2-7; D is unresolved. Deletions cut 8 bases from V and 3 bases from J, with 14 bases between. Germline V gene data show CDR1 as MNHNY and CDR2 as SVGAGI (reference sequence). The CDR3 is 13 amino acids. The CDR3 sequence: CASFAQVGYEQYF. CDR3 sequence (DNA): TGTGCCAGCTTCGCCCAGGTTGGCTACGAGCAGTACTTC.

The rearrangement links TRBV2 to TRBJ2-7; the D gene could be TRBD1 or TRBD2 (5 bases each). With 4 bases removed from V and 4 bases from J, the gap between germline ends came to 17 bases. Germline CDR1 is SNHLY and CDR2 is FYNNEI. This CDR3 is built from 15 residues. The CDR3 loop reads CASSVSAGSTYEQYF. The CDR3 DNA is TGTGCCAGCAGTGTTTCGGCAGGGAGTACGTACGAGCAGTACTTC.

There are a few counts of this clone. The genes are TRBV5-4 and TRBJ2-1, with D perhaps being TRBD1 or TRBD2 (6 bases each). CDR3 length: 19 residues. Looked up from germline, CDR1 is SGHNT and CDR2 is YYREEE (reference sequence). Trimming pared 4 bases from V and 7 bases from J, leaving 30 bases between. CDR3 sequence: CASSLGGGGGGGFKNEQFF. As DNA, the CDR3 is TGTGCCAGCAGCCTGGGAGGTGGAGGAGGAGGGGGGTTTAAGAATGAGCAGTTCTTC. The full variable domain, in which reference TRBV5-4 and TRBJ2-1 provide the parts outside the CDR3, is ETGVTQSPTHLIKTRGQQVTLRCSSQSGHNTVSWYQQALGQGPQFIFQYYREEENGRGNFPPRFSGLQFPNYSSELNVNALELDDSALYLCASSLGGGGGGGFKNEQFFGPGTRLTVL.

V and J are TRBV29-1 and TRBJ2-3; 8 bases map to TRBD2. There are 14 residues in the CDR3. V shed 3 bases and J 3 bases; nucleotides not matched to a gene: 5. Per germline, CDR1 SQVTM and CDR2 ANQGSEA. CDR3 sequence (DNA): TGCAGCGTTGAGGCCGGGGGGGGGACAGATACGCAGTATTTT. Translated, it gives CSVEAGGGTDTQYF.

This chain connects TRBV2 to TRBJ2-4; 7 bases match TRBD1. V dropped 4 bases and J dropped 8; count of bases not matched to a gene: 2. Germline CDR1 SNHLY, CDR2 FYNNEI. The CDR3 is 12 residues long. CDR3 in amino acids: CASSGDRDIQYF. CDR3 DNA sequence: TGTGCCAGCAGTGGCGACAGGGACATTCAGTACTTC.

In its sample, this clone was seen a few times. The rearrangement links TRBV6-1 to TRBJ1-5; D remains unclear. Deletions cut 4 bases from V and 1 base from J, with 14 bases between. CDR3 length equals 16 residues. Germline loops: CDR1 MNHNS, CDR2 SASEGT. The CDR3 region is CASSAVSGNSNQPQHF. The CDR3 DNA is TGTGCCAGCAGTGCTGTAAGCGGGAACAGCAATCAGCCCCAGCATTTT.

The chain joins TRBV2 to TRBJ2-1; D call uncertain. The CDR3 is 14 residues long. CDR1 SNHLY and CDR2 FYNNEI come from the germline V gene. Trimming removed 10 bases at V and 1 base at J, with 14 bases between. CDR3 region: CATHSSASYNEQFF. The CDR3 DNA reads TGTGCCACCCATAGCTCGGCTTCCTACAATGAGCAGTTCTTC.

The chain carries TRBV9 and TRBJ2-6; D is unresolved. The germline V and J ends were trimmed by 0 bases and 0 bases, with 4 bases remaining between them. The CDR3 totals 15 residues. From germline, CDR1 is SGDLS and CDR2 YYNGEE. CDR3 in amino acids: CASSVGFSGANVLTF. The CDR3, as DNA: TGTGCCAGCAGCGTAGGGTTCTCTGGGGCCAACGTCCTGACTTTC.

The J gene is TRBJ2-3, the V gene TRBV29-1, with 7 bases aligning to TRBD1. Germline V gives CDR1 SQVTM, CDR2 ANQGSEA. V gave up 4 bases and J gave up 3 bases; unmatched junction bases: 7. CDR3 length: 14 amino acids. This chain's CDR3 is CSVGGPTGTDTQYF. The CDR3 DNA sequence: TGCAGCGTTGGGGGGCCGACAGGGACAGATACGCAGTATTTT.

The V and J genes are TRBV6-5 and TRBJ2-7; perhaps D is TRBD1 or TRBD2 (5 bases each). Germline V lookup: CDR1 MNHEY, CDR2 SVGAGI. This CDR3 is built from 13 residues. Trimming shortened V by 10 bases and J by 0 bases, and 13 bases separated the two germline ends. The CDR3 loop reads CATRRGTSYEQYF. CDR3 bases: TGTGCCACCCGCCGAGGGACCTCCTACGAGCAGTACTTC.

The rearrangement links TRBV29-1 to TRBJ1-2; D gene unclear. Trimming removed 4 bases at V and 7 bases at J, with 19 bases between. The CDR3 has 14 amino acids. CDR1 SQVTM and CDR2 ANQGSEA come from the germline V gene. Written as DNA, the CDR3 is TGCAGCGTTGTGCGTTCGGGCAGAACCGGTGGCTACACCTTC. This encodes CSVVRSGRTGGYTF. Complete variable domain (other parts from reference TRBV29-1 and TRBJ1-2): SAVISQKPSRDICQRGTSLTIQCQVDSQVTMMFWYRQQPGQSLTLIATANQGSEATYESGFVIDKFPISRPNLTFSTLTVSNMSPEDSSIYLCSVVRSGRTGGYTFGSGTRLTVV.

This clone is judged medium-sized (0.01 to 0.1%). J is TRBJ2-1 and V is TRBV5-5; D remains unclear. V lost 1 base, J lost 4 bases, and 6 bases lay in between. CDR3 size: 13 residues. The germline CDR1 and CDR2 sequences are SGHKS and YYEKEE (reference sequence). The CDR3 DNA sequence: TGTGCCAGCAGCTTGCGTCCATACAATGAGCAGTTCTTC. As protein: CASSLRPYNEQFF.

The genes are TRBV5-4 and TRBJ1-6, with 7 bases that match TRBD1. The germline V gene has CDR1 SGHNT and CDR2 YYREEE (reference sequence). The junction had 5 bases not matched to a gene; V was cut back by 3 bases and J by 5 bases. The CDR3 contains 15 residues. CDR3 region: CASSSSGQNNSPLHF. The CDR3, as DNA: TGTGCCAGCAGCTCCTCGGGACAGAATAATTCACCCCTCCACTTT.

The chain carries TRBV7-2 and TRBJ1-3; D is possibly TRBD1 (5 bases). V lost 5 bases to trimming and J lost 8 bases, with 16 bases between them. The CDR3 is made up of 14 amino acids. In germline, CDR1 is SGHTA, CDR2 FQGNSA. The CDR3 sequence: CASSQGLRRDTIYF. DNA of the CDR3: TGTGCCAGCAGCCAGGGACTCCGAAGGGACACCATATATTTT.

This rearrangement joins TRBV28 to TRBJ1-1, with D perhaps matching TRBD1 (5 bases). The CDR3 contains 16 residues. Looked up from germline, CDR1 is MDHEN and CDR2 is SYDVKM. Trimming cost V 8 bases and J 5 bases, with 24 bases left between them. The CDR3: CASDRGRQGLLTEAFF. DNA for the CDR3: TGTGCCAGCGATAGGGGCAGGCAGGGTCTTTTAACTGAAGCTTTCTTT.

CDR3 amino acids: CSGHTGGTQYF. In DNA, the CDR3 is TGCAGCGGTCACACGGGGGGTACGCAGTATTTT. V is TRBV29-1 and J is TRBJ2-3; 7 bases agree with TRBD2. V shed 7 bases and J 8 bases; nucleotides not matched to a gene: 6. The CDR3 loop spans 11 amino acids. Per germline, CDR1 SQVTM and CDR2 ANQGSEA.

The chain joins TRBV25-1 to TRBJ1-1; tentative D call: TRBD1 (5 bases). The germline V gene encodes CDR1 MGHDK and CDR2 SYGVNS. The CDR3 is 13 amino acids. Deletions cut 1 base from V and 6 bases from J, with 9 bases between. The CDR3 sequence is CASSESVGAEAFF. CDR3 nucleotide sequence: TGTGCCAGCAGTGAATCTGTGGGGGCTGAAGCTTTCTTT.